The 8 T cell receptor beta chains in this list originate from one sample, sequenced in a study of blood T cell repertoires in COVID-19. The repertoire was sequenced with immunoSEQ multiplex PCR; TCRdb's copy has only in-frame clones and lacks some. In the table there are roughly 75,000 clones, approximately 83% of which are singletons. Sequencing was carried out using peripheral blood. The receptors originated from an older man with acute or convalescent COVID-19.

The rearrangement uses TRBV21-1 and TRBJ2-3; whether TRBD1, the table's D call, matches the DNA was not checked. TRBV21-1 is given as a pseudogene. The CDR3 sequence is 16 residues long. The CDR3 protein is CASSKPYRDSTDTQYF. CDR3 coding DNA: TGTGCCAGCAGCAAACCGTACAGGGACAGCACAGATACGCAGTATTTT.

This chain connects TRBV7-2 to TRBJ2-7; D call uncertain. Trimming took off 2 bases at V and 5 bases at J, with 7 bases between the two ends. Per the germline V gene, CDR1 is SGHTA and CDR2 is FQGNSA. The CDR3 is 12 residues long. The CDR3 loop is CASSLISDEQYF. Written as DNA, the CDR3 is TGTGCCAGCAGCTTAATATCCGACGAGCAGTACTTC.

V and J are TRBV5-1 and TRBJ2-2; 10 bases match TRBD1. The germline CDR1 and CDR2 sequences are SGHRS and YFSETQ. Losses at the gene ends were 5 bases for V and 3 bases for J; bases not matched to a gene: 4. CDR3 length: 15 amino acids. CDR3 sequence reads: CASRTGTGDTGELFF. CDR3 coding DNA: TGCGCCAGCAGGACCGGGACAGGGGACACCGGGGAGCTGTTTTTT.

V usage is TRBV6-5 and J usage is TRBJ2-1; TRBD2 aligns across 11 bases. The V segment lost 4 bases and the J segment 3 bases; nucleotides outside the gene matches: 5. The CDR3 is made up of 16 amino acids. Germline V gene lookup returns CDR1 MNHEY and CDR2 SVGAGI. In DNA, the CDR3 is TGTGCCAGCAGTTCTCGGACTAGCGGGTTCTACAATGAGCAGTTCTTC. Protein sequence: CASSSRTSGFYNEQFF.

The rearrangement joins TRBV12-3 or TRBV12-4 to TRBJ1-1; no clear D. The V end lost 3 bases, the J end lost 7 bases, and 9 bases lay between the germline ends. CDR3 size: 12 residues. The CDR3 sequence: CASSFSGDEAFF. The CDR3 nucleotides read TGTGCCAGCAGTTTTTCCGGAGATGAAGCTTTCTTT.

The V call is TRBV5-1, the J call TRBJ2-3, with D possibly TRBD2 on 5 matching bases. Germline assignment: CDR1 SGHRS and CDR2 YFSETQ. The CDR3 sequence is 14 residues long. The germline V and J ends were trimmed by 0 bases and 3 bases, with 8 bases remaining between them. The CDR3 coding sequence is TGCGCCAGCAGCTTGGATGGCGGGACAGATACGCAGTATTTT. Translating it yields CASSLDGGTDTQYF.

The CDR3 spells CASSAGARPLHF. As DNA, the CDR3 is TGTGCCAGCAGTGCAGGGGCTAGACCCCTCCACTTT. The chain carries TRBV12-3 or TRBV12-4 and TRBJ1-6; a weak D match, TRBD1 (6 bases). This CDR3 region has 12 residues. Trimming took 5 bases from V and 12 from J, leaving 11 bases between them.

The chain recombines TRBV7-8 with TRBJ2-1; 8 bases are a match to TRBD2. V gave up 6 bases and J gave up 0 bases; unmatched junction bases: 4. This CDR3 contains 15 residues. CDR1 and CDR2 (germline): SGHVS, FQNEAQ. In nucleotides, the CDR3 is TGTGCCAGCAGTCTTCTAGCGGGCTCCTACAATGAGCAGTTCTTC. The encoded protein is CASSLLAGSYNEQFF.